The clone carrying this T cell receptor beta chain appeared a few times. CDR1 and CDR2 from the germline V gene are LNHNV and YYDKDF (reference sequence). The CDR3 has 17 amino acids. Trimming shortened V by 0 bases and J by 0 bases, and 13 bases separated the two germline ends. The entry originates in a study of human T cells and chemical hapten exposure. Study details: Sensitization involved placing 2% DPC onto an approximately 2 cm by approximately 2 cm region of upper inner arm skin. Alopecia areata, totalis and universalis patients, mostly female, were included.

The library attached unique molecular identifiers to individual cDNA molecules. TCRdb called the RACE reads again in MiXCR, with one record for every CDR3 protein. The data show about 74,000 distinct CDR3 sequences, 30% to 35% seen once. As to time point: patch test 1, 2 weeks after DPC sensitization. Noted treatment: therapeutic diphenylcyclopropenone sensitization with weekly scalp DPC. Donors were 18 to 70-year-old alopecia patients suitable for DPC. The receptor was isolated from a man aged 35-49 years with alopecia areata. Some clones in this sample may be carry-over from other donors' samples. The sequenced sample was whole blood, obtained in connection with sensitization to the hapten diphenylcyclopropenone (DPC). J is TRBJ2-3 and V is TRBV15; perhaps TRBD2 as D (6 bases). For the CDR3, the DNA is TGTGCCACCAGCAGAGATCCCTTAGCGGCTAGCACAGATACGCAGTATTTT. Translated: CATSRDPLAASTDTQYF.